The clone carrying this TCR beta chain was recorded once. The antigen remains undetermined. This record belongs to a study of cytomegalovirus exposure and HLA in healthy donors. About the research overall: Counted in an early data release were tens of millions of unique TCRs from HLA-typed donors. Study outcomes and limitations: Owing to their indistinguishability, certain V segments, notably TRBV6-2 and TRBV6-3, were excluded. CMV antigen specificity of three CMV-associated chains was confirmed in vitro. It was only CMV serostatus that was available as immune exposure information.

60 Vbeta and 13 Jbeta primers were used in PCR. Measured with immunoSEQ multiplex PCR; TCRdb has only the in-frame clones, and not every one. The table records about 140,000 clones, approximately 80% of them present only once. The V gene end was trimmed by 6 bases and the J gene end by 2 bases; junction bases not matched to a gene: 7. The CDR3 has 15 amino acids. The germline gives CDR1 MNHEY, CDR2 SVGAGI. This rearrangement joins TRBV6-5 to TRBJ2-1, with TRBD2 identical over 7 bases. Sequencing was performed on PBMCs. The clonotype comes from a male donor in good health and CMV-seronegative. DNA for the CDR3: TGTGCCAGCAGGCCACGGGAGGTAGCCTACAATGAGCAGTTCTTC. Encoded protein: CASRPREVAYNEQFF.